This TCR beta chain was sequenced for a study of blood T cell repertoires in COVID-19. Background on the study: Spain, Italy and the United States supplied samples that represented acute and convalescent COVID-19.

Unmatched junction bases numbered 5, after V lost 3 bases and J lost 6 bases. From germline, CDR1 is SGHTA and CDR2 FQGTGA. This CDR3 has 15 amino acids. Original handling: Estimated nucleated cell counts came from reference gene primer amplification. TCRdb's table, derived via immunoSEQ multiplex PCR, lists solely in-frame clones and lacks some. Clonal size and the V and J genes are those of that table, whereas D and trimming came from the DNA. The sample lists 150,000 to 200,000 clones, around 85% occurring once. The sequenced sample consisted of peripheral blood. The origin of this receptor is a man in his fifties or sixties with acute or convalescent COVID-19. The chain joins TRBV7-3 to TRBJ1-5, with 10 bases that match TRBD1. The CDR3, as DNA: TGTGCCAGCAGCTTCGGACAGGGGGTGGCTCAGCCCCAGCATTTT. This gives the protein CASSFGQGVAQPQHF. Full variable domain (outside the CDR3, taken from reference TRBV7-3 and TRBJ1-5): GAGVSQTPSNKVTEKGKYVELRCDPISGHTALYWYRQSLGQGPEFLIYFQGTGAADDSGLPNDRFFAVRPEGSVSTLKIQRTERGDSAVYLCASSFGQGVAQPQHFGDGTRLSIL.